One TCR beta chain is described in this entry. This sample is drawn from a study of blood T cell repertoires in COVID-19. Looking at the study overall: Material from acute and convalescent COVID-19 was sourced from the United States, Italy and Spain. T cells, B-cell-depleted T cells, or PBMCs provided the cDNA or gDNA that served as material.

The data were produced by immunoSEQ multiplex PCR, yet TCRdb's version contains in-frame clones alone and is incomplete. The profile shows hundreds of thousands of clones, around 80% of them singletons. V lost 5 bases, J lost 3 bases, and 11 bases lay in between. This CDR3 region has 13 residues. The sequence derives from a woman older than 75 with acute or convalescent COVID-19. Specimen: peripheral blood. The gene calls are TRBV12-3 or TRBV12-4 and TRBJ2-7; D possibly corresponds to TRBD2 (6 bases). CDR3 nucleotides: TGTGCCAGCAGTCAGACCGGGGGCTACGAGCAGTACTTC. Translation gives CASSQTGGYEQYF.